Presented here are 18 T cell receptor beta chains from one specimen sequenced in a study of T cells in women clearing cervical HPV infection. The assay was immunoSEQ multiplex PCR, and TCRdb's table has in-frame clones only and misses some. The sample table sets out about 9,200 clones. Input material: blood buffy coat. The source is a woman between 18 and 70 years old with a cervical HPV16 infection that either progressed to CIN3+ or cleared (not recorded which).

In terms of frequency, this clone is medium-sized. The DNA ends 3 residues before the CDR3 does, and the rest of the CDR3 is filled in from the germline J gene. The chain employs TRBV10-3 and TRBJ2-1; TRBD2 matches 9 bases. J was trimmed by 3 bases and V by 6 bases; bases with no gene match: 0. CDR3 length: 13 residues. From germline, CDR1 is ENHRY and CDR2 SYGVKD. The CDR3 here is CAIRLAGYNEQFF. CDR3 DNA (partial): TGTGCCATCAGACTAGCGGGCTACAATGAG.

The part of the CDR3 DNA that was read is TGTGCCAGCAGCCCTCGACAGGGGGCCGGGTACGAG. Amino acid sequence: CASSPRQGAGYE. In full, the CDR3 is CASSPRQGAGYEQYF. V and J are TRBV14 and TRBJ2-7; TRBD1 matches 10 bases. The read ends 3 residues shy of where the CDR3 ends; the end is completed using the germline J gene. The CDR3 length is 15 residues. Germline V gives CDR1 SGHDN, CDR2 FVKESK. V dropped 4 bases and J dropped 4; count of bases not matched to a gene: 7.

Measured by frequency, this clone is medium-sized (0.01 to 0.1%). The read ends 3 residues before the CDR3 terminus; that terminus is restored from the germline J gene. This chain links TRBV7-2 with TRBJ2-5; a possible D gene is TRBD1 (5 bases). The length of the CDR3 is 11 residues. The germline V and J ends were trimmed by 5 bases and 6 bases, with 7 bases remaining between them. CDR1 is SGHTA, CDR2 FQGNSA, per germline. This chain's CDR3 is CASSQGKTQYF. Partial CDR3 DNA: TGTGCCAGCAGCCAGGGAAAGACC.

Concerning this clone itself: The CDR3 is cut off 3 residues early in the read; its end comes from the germline J gene. The chain combines TRBV20-1 with TRBJ1-1, with D tentatively TRBD1 (5 bases). Per the germline V gene, CDR1 is DFQATT and CDR2 is SNEGSKA (reference sequence). The V end lost 2 bases, the J end lost 6 bases, and 13 bases lay between the germline ends. CDR3 length: 13 amino acids. The CDR3 loop is CSARRQGASEAFF. Incomplete CDR3 DNA: TGCAGTGCTAGACGGCAGGGAGCTTCTGAA.

As concerns this clone: Other DNA sequences within the sample encode an identical CDR3. The CDR3 loop reads CASSPRGLPLYEQYF. The covered CDR3 bases are TGTGCCAGCTCCCCTAGGGGACTCCCCCTCTACGAG. The rearrangement links TRBV18 to TRBJ2-7, with D perhaps matching TRBD2 (6 bases). The observed sequence ends 3 residues before the CDR3 terminus, with the missing tail filled in from the germline J gene. Trimming removed 6 bases at V and 3 bases at J, with 18 bases between. The CDR3 is 15 residues long. Germline V gene lookup returns CDR1 KGHSH and CDR2 LQKENI.

This clone is deemed medium-sized by its frequency. Coverage ceases 3 residues before the CDR3 finishes, and the germline J gene fills in the end. V usage is TRBV20-1 and J usage is TRBJ2-3; TRBD1 is a possible D gene (5 bases). V gave up 4 bases and J gave up 7 bases, with 21 bases separating them. The germline CDR1 and CDR2 sequences are DFQATT and SNEGSKA (reference sequence). The CDR3 covers 15 residues. CDR3 DNA (partial): TGCAGTGCTACCTCCCTCTCCCTGGGGCCCCATACG. It codes for CSATSLSLGPHT. The full CDR3 protein reads CSATSLSLGPHTQYF.

As regards this clone: The read is 3 residues too short to cover the CDR3 end, so that end is filled in from the germline J gene. This chain joins TRBV20-1 and TRBJ2-3; D remains ambiguous. The germline gives CDR1 DFQATT, CDR2 SNEGSKA (reference sequence). The CDR3 is 11 residues long. This CDR3 is CSALSGETQYF. The part of the CDR3 DNA that was read is TGCAGTGCTCTGTCAGGAGAGACG.

With respect to this clone: The CDR3 extends 3 residues past the end of the read, so its final part is completed from the germline J gene. The chain links TRBV6-2 or TRBV6-3 to TRBJ1-3; 7 bases are a match to TRBD1. Germline V gene data show CDR1 as MNHEY and CDR2 as SVGEGT. CDR3 length equals 17 residues. The J segment lost 0 bases and the V segment lost 2 bases, leaving 7 bases of the junction unmatched. The sequenced CDR3 bases are TGTGCCAGCAGTTACGGGGGACAGCTAATCTCTGGAAACACC. This codes for CASSYGGQLISGNT. The CDR3 in full is CASSYGGQLISGNTIYF.

About this clone itself: The sequence runs out 3 residues before the end of the CDR3; the remainder is reconstructed from the germline J gene. This chain connects TRBV28 to TRBJ1-1; D is perhaps TRBD1 (5 bases). In germline, CDR1 is MDHEN, CDR2 SYDVKM. CDR3 length equals 13 residues. V was pared by 7 bases and J by 7 bases, with 16 bases between. The CDR3 loop reads CASTPGGRGEAFF. CDR3 DNA (partial): TGTGCCAGCACTCCCGGGGGTCGGGGTGAA.

Comment on this clone: The read ends 3 residues early relative to the CDR3; the germline J gene fills the gap. The chain has TRBV19 and TRBJ2-5; 8 bases line up with TRBD2. The CDR3 has 15 residues. The germline V gene has CDR1 LNHDA and CDR2 SQIVND (reference sequence). J lost 5 bases, V lost 5 bases, and 10 bases had no gene match. CDR3 region: CASSLSGAKGETQYF. CDR3 DNA (partial): TGTGCCAGTAGTCTTAGCGGGGCCAAAGGGGAGACC.

Remarks on this clone: The read terminates 3 residues before the CDR3 end, so the remaining end is supplied by the germline J gene. J is TRBJ1-4 and V is TRBV5-6; D possibly corresponds to TRBD1 (5 bases). The V gene's germline CDR1 is SGHDT and CDR2 YYEEEE. V dropped 0 bases and J dropped 8 bases, with 11 bases sitting between them. The CDR3 loop spans 14 amino acids. The DNA read from the CDR3 is TGTGCCAGCAGCTTGGACAGGAGGCGAGAAAAA. Its translation is CASSLDRRREK. The entire CDR3 protein reads CASSLDRRREKLFF.

Details on this clone: The read comes to an end 3 residues before the CDR3 does, leaving the germline J gene to fill in the end. The rearrangement links TRBV19 to TRBJ1-2, with a possible D match to TRBD1 (6 bases). The CDR3 runs to 15 residues. V was pared by 10 bases and J by 1 base, with 19 bases between. Germline V gene data show CDR1 as LNHDA and CDR2 as SQIVND (reference sequence). CDR3 region: CATSRRTEDNYGYTF. The CDR3 DNA, read in part, is TGTGCCACATCTCGAAGGACAGAAGATAACTATGGC.

CDR3 amino acids: CASSRLSGANVLFF. The CDR3 bases that were read are TGTGCCAGCAGCCGCCTATCTGGGGCCAACGTG. The chain couples TRBV5-6 to TRBJ2-2, with D perhaps TRBD1 (5 bases). The CDR3 end falls 3 residues outside the read, so it is completed with the germline J gene. Germline CDR1 SGHDT, CDR2 YYEEEE. The CDR3 contains 14 residues. The full variable domain, in which reference TRBV5-6 and TRBJ2-2 provide the parts outside the CDR3, is DAGVTQSPTHLIKTRGQQVTLRCSPKSGHDTVSWYQQALGQGPQFIFQYYEEEERQRGNFPDRFSGHQFPNYSSELNVNALLLGDSALYLCASSRLSGANVLFFGEGSRLTVL.

Remarks on this clone: The read finishes 3 residues shy of the CDR3 end, and the germline J gene is used to complete it. The V call is TRBV2, the J call TRBJ2-3; 10 bases align to TRBD1. The V and J ends lost 8 bases and 6 bases, in that order; junction bases with no gene match: 11. Germline CDR1 reads SNHLY; CDR2 reads FYNNEI. The CDR3 contains 15 residues. CDR3 region: CASSPGQGNIDTQYF. The sequenced part of the CDR3 DNA is TGTGCCAGCTCCCCGGGACAGGGGAACATCGATACG.

Frequency places this clone as medium-sized. The read terminates 3 residues before the CDR3 end, so the remaining end is supplied by the germline J gene. V and J are TRBV20-1 and TRBJ2-3; tentatively, D is TRBD1 (6 bases). CDR3 length: 15 amino acids. Germline CDR1 is DFQATT and CDR2 is SNEGSKA (reference sequence). Deletions cut 3 bases from V and 3 bases from J, with 16 bases between. CDR3 DNA (partial): TGCAGTGCTAGGAAACAGGGTCAAGTTACAGATACG. As protein: CSARKQGQVTDT. The whole CDR3 sequence reads CSARKQGQVTDTQYF.

Concerning this clone itself: The read ends 3 residues early relative to the CDR3; the germline J gene fills the gap. The genes are TRBV20-1 and TRBJ1-5; TRBD1 might be the D (5 bases). CDR1 and CDR2 from the germline V gene are DFQATT and SNEGSKA (reference sequence). The length of the CDR3 is 18 residues. Between the trimmed V and J ends, which lost 3 bases and 1 base, there was a span of 22 bases. The part of the CDR3 DNA that was read is TGCAGTGCTAGCACCGGGCCCTCCGGTAGGGGAAGCAATCAGCCC. This translates into CSASTGPSGRGSNQP. The entire CDR3 sequence reads CSASTGPSGRGSNQPQHF.

This clone ranks as medium-sized (0.01 to 0.1%) in terms of frequency. The CDR3 loop is CASRGGSRGGNSPLHF. The CDR3 bases that were read are TGCGCCAGCAGAGGGGGTTCCAGGGGAGGTAATTCACCC. The chain combines TRBV5-1 with TRBJ1-6; D may be TRBD1 (6 bases). The DNA ends 3 residues before the CDR3 does, and the rest of the CDR3 is filled in from the germline J gene. This CDR3 comprises 16 residues. Trimming stripped 5 bases from V and 6 bases from J, with 18 bases between. Per germline, CDR1 SGHRS and CDR2 YFSETQ.

Comments on this clone: The read stops 3 residues short of the end of the CDR3; the missing end is completed from the germline J gene. The genes are TRBV20-1 and TRBJ2-5, with D possibly TRBD2 on 6 matching bases. Trimming stripped 3 bases from V and 5 bases from J, with 10 bases between. This CDR3 has 12 amino acids. In germline, CDR1 is DFQATT, CDR2 SNEGSKA (reference sequence). CDR3 DNA (partial): TGCAGTGCTAGGATCGCGGGGGAGACC. Translation gives CSARIAGET. The full-length CDR3 reads as CSARIAGETQYF.